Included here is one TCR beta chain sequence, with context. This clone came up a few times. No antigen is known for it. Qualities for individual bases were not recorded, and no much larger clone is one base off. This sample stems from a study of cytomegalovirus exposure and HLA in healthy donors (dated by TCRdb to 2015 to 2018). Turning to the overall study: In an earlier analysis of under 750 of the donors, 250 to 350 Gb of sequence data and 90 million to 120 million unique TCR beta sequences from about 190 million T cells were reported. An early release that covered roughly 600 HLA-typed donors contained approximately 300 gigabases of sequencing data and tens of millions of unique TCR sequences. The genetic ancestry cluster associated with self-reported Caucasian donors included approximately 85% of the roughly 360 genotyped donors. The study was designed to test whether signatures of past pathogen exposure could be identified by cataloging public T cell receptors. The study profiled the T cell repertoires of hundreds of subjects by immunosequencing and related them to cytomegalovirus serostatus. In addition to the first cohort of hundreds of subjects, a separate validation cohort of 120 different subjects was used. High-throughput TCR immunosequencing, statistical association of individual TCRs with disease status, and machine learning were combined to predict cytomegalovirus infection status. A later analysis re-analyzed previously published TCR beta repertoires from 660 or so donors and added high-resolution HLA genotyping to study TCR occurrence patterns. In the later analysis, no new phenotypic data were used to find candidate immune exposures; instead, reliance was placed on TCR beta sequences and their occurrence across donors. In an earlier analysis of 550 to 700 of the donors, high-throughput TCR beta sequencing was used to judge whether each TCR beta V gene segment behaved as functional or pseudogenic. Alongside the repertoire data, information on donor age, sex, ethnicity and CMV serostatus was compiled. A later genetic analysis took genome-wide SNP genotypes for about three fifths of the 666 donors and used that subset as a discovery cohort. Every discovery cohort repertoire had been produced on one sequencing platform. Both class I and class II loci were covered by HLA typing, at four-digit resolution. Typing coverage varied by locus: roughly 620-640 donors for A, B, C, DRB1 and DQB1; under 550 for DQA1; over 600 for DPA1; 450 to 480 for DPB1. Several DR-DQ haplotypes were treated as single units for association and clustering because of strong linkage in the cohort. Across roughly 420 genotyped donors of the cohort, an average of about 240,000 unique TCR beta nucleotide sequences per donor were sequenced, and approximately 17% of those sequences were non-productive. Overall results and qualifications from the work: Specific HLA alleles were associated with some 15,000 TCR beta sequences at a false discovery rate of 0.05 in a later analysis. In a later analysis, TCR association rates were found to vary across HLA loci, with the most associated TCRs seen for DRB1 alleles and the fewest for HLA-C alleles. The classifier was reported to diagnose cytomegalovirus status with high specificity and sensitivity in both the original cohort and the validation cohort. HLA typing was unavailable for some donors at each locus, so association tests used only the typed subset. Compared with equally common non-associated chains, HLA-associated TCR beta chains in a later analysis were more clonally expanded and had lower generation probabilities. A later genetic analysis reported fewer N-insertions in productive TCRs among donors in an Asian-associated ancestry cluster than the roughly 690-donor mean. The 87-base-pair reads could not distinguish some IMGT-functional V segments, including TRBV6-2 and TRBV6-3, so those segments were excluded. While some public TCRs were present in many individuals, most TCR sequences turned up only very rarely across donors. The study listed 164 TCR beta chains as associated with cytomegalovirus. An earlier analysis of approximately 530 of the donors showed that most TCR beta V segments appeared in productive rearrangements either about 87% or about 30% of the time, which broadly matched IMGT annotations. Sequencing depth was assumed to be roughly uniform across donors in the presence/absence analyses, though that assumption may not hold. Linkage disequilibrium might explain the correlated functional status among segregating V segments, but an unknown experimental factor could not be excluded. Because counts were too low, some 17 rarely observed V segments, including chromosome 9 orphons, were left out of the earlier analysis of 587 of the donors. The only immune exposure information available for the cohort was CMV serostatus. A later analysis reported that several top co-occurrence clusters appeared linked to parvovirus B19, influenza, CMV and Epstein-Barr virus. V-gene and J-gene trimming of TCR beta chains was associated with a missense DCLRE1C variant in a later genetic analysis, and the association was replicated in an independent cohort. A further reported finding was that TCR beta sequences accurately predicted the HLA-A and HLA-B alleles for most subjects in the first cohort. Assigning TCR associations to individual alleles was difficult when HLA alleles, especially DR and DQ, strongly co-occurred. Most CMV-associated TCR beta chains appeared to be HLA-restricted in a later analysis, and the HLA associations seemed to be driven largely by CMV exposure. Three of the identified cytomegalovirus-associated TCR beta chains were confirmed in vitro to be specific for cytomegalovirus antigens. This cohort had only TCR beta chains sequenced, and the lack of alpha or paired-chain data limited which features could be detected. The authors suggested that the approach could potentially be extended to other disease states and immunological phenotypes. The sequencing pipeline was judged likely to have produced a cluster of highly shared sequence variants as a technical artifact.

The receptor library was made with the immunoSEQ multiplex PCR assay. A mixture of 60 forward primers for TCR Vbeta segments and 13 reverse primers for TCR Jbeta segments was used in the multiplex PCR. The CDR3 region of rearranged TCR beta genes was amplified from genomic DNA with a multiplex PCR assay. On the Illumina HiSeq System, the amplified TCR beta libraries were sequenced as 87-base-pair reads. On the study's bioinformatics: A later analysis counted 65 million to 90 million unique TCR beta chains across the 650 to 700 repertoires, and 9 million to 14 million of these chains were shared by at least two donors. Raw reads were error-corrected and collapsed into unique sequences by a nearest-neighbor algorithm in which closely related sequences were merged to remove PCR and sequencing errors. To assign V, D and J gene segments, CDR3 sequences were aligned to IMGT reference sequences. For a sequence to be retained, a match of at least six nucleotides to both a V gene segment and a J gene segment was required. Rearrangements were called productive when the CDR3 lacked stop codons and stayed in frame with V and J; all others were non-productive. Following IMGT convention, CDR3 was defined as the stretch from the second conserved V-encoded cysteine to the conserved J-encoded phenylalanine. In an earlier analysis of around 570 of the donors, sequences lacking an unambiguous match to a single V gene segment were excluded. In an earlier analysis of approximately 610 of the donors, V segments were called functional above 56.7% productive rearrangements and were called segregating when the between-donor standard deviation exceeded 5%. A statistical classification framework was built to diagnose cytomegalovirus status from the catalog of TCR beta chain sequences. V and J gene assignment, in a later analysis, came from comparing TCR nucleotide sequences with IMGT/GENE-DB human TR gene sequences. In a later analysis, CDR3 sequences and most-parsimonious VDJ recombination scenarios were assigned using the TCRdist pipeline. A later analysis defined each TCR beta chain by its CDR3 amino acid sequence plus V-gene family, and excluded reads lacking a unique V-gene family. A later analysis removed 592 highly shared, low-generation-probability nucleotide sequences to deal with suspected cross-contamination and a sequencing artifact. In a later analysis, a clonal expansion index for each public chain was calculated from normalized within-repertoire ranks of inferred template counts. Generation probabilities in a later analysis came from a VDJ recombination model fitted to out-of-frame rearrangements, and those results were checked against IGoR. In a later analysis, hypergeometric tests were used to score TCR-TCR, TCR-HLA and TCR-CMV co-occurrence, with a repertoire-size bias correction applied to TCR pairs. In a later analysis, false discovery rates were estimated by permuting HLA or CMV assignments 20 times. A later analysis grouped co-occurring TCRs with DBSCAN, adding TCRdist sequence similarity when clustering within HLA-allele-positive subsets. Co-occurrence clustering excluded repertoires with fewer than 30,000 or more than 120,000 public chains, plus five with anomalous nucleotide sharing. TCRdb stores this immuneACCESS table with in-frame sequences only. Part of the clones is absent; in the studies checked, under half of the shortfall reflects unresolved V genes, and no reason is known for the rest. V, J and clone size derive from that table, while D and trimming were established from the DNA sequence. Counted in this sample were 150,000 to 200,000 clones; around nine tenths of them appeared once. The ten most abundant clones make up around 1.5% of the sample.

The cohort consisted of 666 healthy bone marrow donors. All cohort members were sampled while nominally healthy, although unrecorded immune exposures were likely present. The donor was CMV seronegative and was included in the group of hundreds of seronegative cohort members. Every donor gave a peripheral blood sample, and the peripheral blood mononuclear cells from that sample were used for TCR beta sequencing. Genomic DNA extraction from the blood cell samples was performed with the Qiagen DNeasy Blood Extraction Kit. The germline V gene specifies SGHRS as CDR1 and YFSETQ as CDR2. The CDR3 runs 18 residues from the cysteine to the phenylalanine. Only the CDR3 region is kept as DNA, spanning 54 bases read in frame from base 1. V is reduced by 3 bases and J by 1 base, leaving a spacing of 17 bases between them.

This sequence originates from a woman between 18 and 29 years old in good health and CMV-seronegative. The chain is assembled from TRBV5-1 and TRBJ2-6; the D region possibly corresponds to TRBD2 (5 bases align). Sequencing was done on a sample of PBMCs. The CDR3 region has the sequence CASSSRYNGVSGANVLTF. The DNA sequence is TGCGCCAGCAGCTCCAGATACAACGGGGTTTCTGGGGCCAACGTCCTGACTTTC.